This is a list of T cell receptor beta chains from one sample in a study of early T cells in non-severe SARS-CoV-2 infection. MiXCR was run by TCRdb on the 5' RACE reads, yielding one entry per CDR3 protein. This repertoire shows 30,000 to 40,000 distinct CDR3 sequences, 7.1% found once; its top ten account for about 13%. Sample: whole blood, taken at baseline. All receptors derive from an adult who was a healthcare worker with PCR-confirmed SARS-CoV-2 infection or an uninfected control (not recorded which). The CDR3 runs from the conserved cysteine through the conserved F or W. A D gene is named only where the DNA matches it firmly. Some rows have no size entry. The others give once, few or many, or a class for an expanded clone.

D gene	V gene	J gene	clone size	CDR3 DNA	CDR3 protein
TRBD2	TRBV7-6	TRBJ2-3	few	TGTGCCAGCAGCATTAGCGGGGCTAGCACAGATACGCAGTATTTT	CASSISGASTDTQYF
TRBD2	TRBV4-3	TRBJ2-1	NA	TGCGCCAGCAGCCCGGGACTAGCGGGAGAAAATGAGCAGTTCTTC	CASSPGLAGENEQFF
TRBD1	TRBV7-2	TRBJ1-5	many	TGTGCCAGCAGCTTAGGCCCGGGACAGGGTACCAGGCCCCAGCATTTT	CASSLGPGQGTRPQHF
NA	TRBV2	TRBJ1-2	NA	TGTGCCAGCAGTGACGGGGGGCTAGGCTATGGCTACACCTTC	CASSDGGLGYGYTF
NA	TRBV7-9	TRBJ1-1	many	TGTGCCAGCAGCTTGATTGGGGAAGGCACTGAAGCTTTCTTT	CASSLIGEGTEAFF
NA	TRBV20-1	TRBJ2-1	many	TGCAGTGCTACCCCCTCACGTTCGAGCTCCTACAATGAGCAGTTCTTC	CSATPSRSSSYNEQFF
NA	TRBV4-2	TRBJ1-1	NA	TGTGCCAGCAGCCAGGTAAAGGGGTTTGACACTGAAGCTTTCTTT	CASSQVKGFDTEAFF
NA	TRBV7-9	TRBJ1-2	once	TGTGCCAGCAGCACCGGGACGGTAGGCTACACCTTC	CASSTGTVGYTF
TRBD1	TRBV6-5	TRBJ1-2	many	TGTGCCAGCAGTAACCGACAGGGGTCCTATGGCTACACCTTC	CASSNRQGSYGYTF
TRBD2	TRBV28	TRBJ2-3	many	TGTGCCAGCACGGGGACTAGCAGGAGCACAGATACGCAGTATTTT	CASTGTSRSTDTQYF
TRBD1	TRBV6-5	TRBJ1-2	NA	TGTGCCAGCAGTTACTCGGCCGGGACAGGGAACTATGGCTACACCTTC	CASSYSAGTGNYGYTF
NA	TRBV28	TRBJ2-1	NA	TGTGCCAGCAGTCCCCGTTACAGCCTAGCCCCTAACAATGAGCAGTTCTTC	CASSPRYSLAPNNEQFF
NA	TRBV9	TRBJ2-1	many	TGTGCCACTCATCTCTTGGCGGGACCCTACAATGAGCAGTTCTTC	CATHLLAGPYNEQFF
NA	TRBV6-2/TRBV6-3	TRBJ2-7	NA	TGTGCCAGCAGCCGCGGACATTCCTACGAGCAGTACTTC	CASSRGHSYEQYF
NA	TRBV9	TRBJ2-5	many	TGTGCCAGCAGCGTAATGGGGGAACGTGAGGAGACCCAGTACTTC	CASSVMGEREETQYF
TRBD1	TRBV12-3/TRBV12-4	TRBJ1-2	NA	TGTGCCAGCAGTTCGGACAGGGTCTATGGCTACACCTTC	CASSSDRVYGYTF
TRBD2	TRBV12-5	TRBJ2-2	NA	TGTGCTAGTGGTTTGGCCTCTGGCGGGAGGACCGGGGAGCTGTTTTTT	CASGLASGGRTGELFF
TRBD2	TRBV20-1	TRBJ2-1	NA	TGCAGTGCTACACGGGAGGGCCGTAACAATGAGCAGTTCTTC	CSATREGRNNEQFF
TRBD1	TRBV6-1	TRBJ2-7	many	TGTGCCAGCAGTCCAATAGGACAGGGGGCAGGCGAGCAGTACTTC	CASSPIGQGAGEQYF
NA	TRBV20-1	TRBJ1-5	NA	TGCAGTGCTAGAGAAACCGGACTAAATCAGCCCCAGCATTTT	CSARETGLNQPQHF
NA	TRBV15	TRBJ2-7	NA	TGTGCCACCAGCAGAGCCGAGAGCTCCTACGAGCAGTACTTC	CATSRAESSYEQYF
NA	TRBV6-6	TRBJ2-7	NA	TGTGCCAGCAGTTTGGACAGTTCCCTCCCCCACCAGTACTTC	CASSLDSSLPHQYF
TRBD1	TRBV2	TRBJ2-1	many	TGTGCCAGCAGCCGAAATCCGGGACAGGGATTCAATGAGCAGTTCTTC	CASSRNPGQGFNEQFF
NA	TRBV18	TRBJ1-1	NA	TGTGCCAGCTCACCAAACAGGAACACTGAAGCTTTCTTT	CASSPNRNTEAFF
NA	TRBV12-3/TRBV12-4	TRBJ1-4	NA	TGTGCCAGCAGTTTAGCGCTAACCGGGAGATTGGGGGAAAAACTGTTTTTT	CASSLALTGRLGEKLFF
NA	TRBV3-1	TRBJ2-3	NA	TGTGCCAGCAGCCAAGATCTAGGGGGTTGGGGCACAGATACGCAGTATTTT	CASSQDLGGWGTDTQYF
NA	TRBV7-6	TRBJ2-7	few	TGTGCCAGCAGCTTTGGGGGGGACAGCTCCTACGAGCAGTACTTC	CASSFGGDSSYEQYF
NA	TRBV6-5	TRBJ2-1	many	TGTGCCAGCAGGGCATACCTAGCCGGGCCGAGTAATGAGCAGTTCTTC	CASRAYLAGPSNEQFF
NA	TRBV20-1	TRBJ2-7	NA	TGCAGTGCGAGGACTAATAAAGGGTGGGTGGTGCACCCCTCCGAGCAGTACTTC	CSARTNKGWVVHPSEQYF
TRBD2	TRBV19	TRBJ2-1	NA	TGTGCCAGTAGTGAGGGACTAGCGGGAGCCGAGCAGTTCTTC	CASSEGLAGAEQFF
NA	TRBV6-2/TRBV6-3	TRBJ1-2	few	TGTGCCAGCAGTTTTATTCCCGTGATCGGGGGTCTATTTGATGGCTACACCTTC	CASSFIPVIGGLFDGYTF
NA	TRBV4-3	TRBJ2-7	few	TGCGCCAGCAGCCAGTATGAGGACGGTGGATACGAGCAGTACTTC	CASSQYEDGGYEQYF
TRBD2	TRBV7-9	TRBJ2-7	few	TGTGCCAGCAGCCACAGGACTACTAGCGGGGGAGACTACGAGCAGTACTTC	CASSHRTTSGGDYEQYF